These 19 T cell receptor beta chains share one sample of origin, sequenced in a study of blood T cell repertoires in COVID-19. The assay was immunoSEQ multiplex PCR, and TCRdb's table has in-frame clones only and misses some. The data show about 76,000 clones, about 92% seen once. Sequencing was done on a sample of peripheral blood. Receptor source: a man aged 45 to 65 with acute or convalescent COVID-19.

This chain links TRBV19 with TRBJ2-3; the D gene is possibly TRBD2 (6 bases). Trimming pared 1 base from V and 6 bases from J, leaving 14 bases between. The CDR3 covers 15 residues. CDR1 LNHDA and CDR2 SQIVND come from the germline V gene (reference sequence). For the CDR3, the DNA is TGTGCCAGTAGTATAGTGGGGGGATCCTGGGATACGCAGTATTTT. It translates to CASSIVGGSWDTQYF. Full variable domain (outside the CDR3, taken from reference TRBV19 and TRBJ2-3): DGGITQSPKYLFRKEGQNVTLSCEQNLNHDAMYWYRQDPGQGLRLIYYSQIVNDFQKGDIAEGYSVSREKKESFPLTVTSAQKNPTAFYLCASSIVGGSWDTQYFGPGTRLTVL.

V and J are TRBV7-8 and TRBJ2-7; TRBD2 might be the D (6 bases). This CDR3 has 16 residues. V lost 1 base and J lost 6, with 19 bases in between. CDR1 and CDR2 from the germline V gene are SGHVS and FQNEAQ. The chain's CDR3 is CASSLDWLEGMVEQYV. Here the CDR3 DNA reads TGTGCCAGCAGCTTAGACTGGCTGGAGGGGATGGTCGAGCAGTACGTC.

V gene TRBV27 combines with J gene TRBJ1-6; no clear D. The CDR3 is made up of 12 amino acids. CDR1 is MNHEY, CDR2 SMNVEV, per germline (reference sequence). The V end was cut by 3 bases, the J end by 7 bases, with 4 bases between. The CDR3 reads CASSLRNSPLHF. CDR3 coding DNA: TGTGCCAGCAGTTTGAGGAATTCACCCCTCCACTTT.

The chain joins TRBV28 to TRBJ1-3, with D possibly being TRBD1 (6 bases). CDR1 and CDR2 from the germline V gene are MDHEN and SYDVKM. V shed 2 bases and J shed 0 bases, with 14 bases lying between them. CDR3 length: 17 residues. The CDR3 region is CASSLPGQRFSGNTIYF. For the CDR3, the DNA is TGTGCCAGCAGTTTACCAGGACAGCGATTCTCTGGAAACACCATATATTTT.

This chain connects TRBV5-1 to TRBJ1-5, with 9 positions matching TRBD1. CDR1 and CDR2 (germline): SGHRS, YFSETQ. Losses at the gene ends were 0 bases for V and 1 base for J; bases not matched to a gene: 8. This CDR3 region has 18 residues. CDR3 nucleotide sequence: TGCGCCAGCAGCTTGGGGGACAGGGCCCCGGGGAGCAATCAGCCCCAGCATTTT. Protein sequence: CASSLGDRAPGSNQPQHF.

The chain carries TRBV6-5 and TRBJ2-3; 10 bases match TRBD2. Germline V gene sequence: CDR1 MNHEY, CDR2 SVGAGI. The CDR3 contains 15 residues. V dropped 5 bases and J dropped 4; count of bases not matched to a gene: 6. DNA for the CDR3: TGTGCCAGCAGTCGAGCGGGAGGGTTATCAGATACGCAGTATTTT. It translates to CASSRAGGLSDTQYF.

V is TRBV10-2 and J is TRBJ1-1, with 7 bases fitting TRBD1. V trimming: 6 bases; J trimming: 1 base; junction bases outside the gene matches: 11. Germline V gives CDR1 WSHSY, CDR2 SAAADI. This CDR3 has 16 amino acids. CDR3 protein: CASSPGEQGWNTEAFF. CDR3 bases: TGCGCCAGCAGCCCCGGGGAACAGGGGTGGAACACTGAAGCTTTCTTT.

The rearrangement links TRBV24-1 to TRBJ2-1, with 10 bases identical to TRBD2. The CDR3 has 14 residues. Germline V gene sequence: CDR1 KGHDR, CDR2 SFDVKD. The trim removed 6 bases at V and 5 bases at J, leaving 3 bases unmatched. The CDR3 here is CATSLAGAHNEQFF. For the CDR3, the DNA is TGTGCCACCAGTCTAGCGGGAGCCCACAATGAGCAGTTCTTC.

This clone is a singleton in its sample. The chain employs TRBV6-5 and TRBJ1-4, with D possibly being TRBD1 (5 bases). This CDR3 spans 14 amino acids. The germline gives CDR1 MNHEY, CDR2 SVGAGI. The V end lost 8 bases, the J end lost 8 bases, and 18 bases lay between the germline ends. The CDR3 loop reads CASWMGQEGEKLFF. CDR3 coding DNA: TGTGCCAGCTGGATGGGGCAGGAGGGGGAAAAACTGTTTTTT.

The chain recombines TRBV6-5 with TRBJ2-1, with 8 bases lining up with TRBD2. V trimming: 7 bases; J trimming: 9 bases; junction bases outside the gene matches: 2. This CDR3 is built from 11 residues. In germline, CDR1 is MNHEY, CDR2 SVGAGI. This CDR3 reads CASTTSGEQFF. The CDR3 DNA follows: TGTGCCAGCACAACTAGCGGTGAGCAGTTCTTC.

The V and J genes are TRBV4-1 and TRBJ2-1; 7 bases are shared with TRBD1. Germline CDR1 reads MGHRA; CDR2 reads YSYEKL. V lost 5 bases and J lost 4; bases outside the gene matches: 8. The CDR3 extends over 15 amino acids. For the CDR3, the DNA is TGCGCCAGCAGCTACGCCGGGACAGCGTACAATGAGCAGTTCTTC. Protein product: CASSYAGTAYNEQFF.

The chain links TRBV6-5 to TRBJ2-1, with no clear D. The V end lost 4 bases, the J end lost 4 bases, and 14 bases lay between the germline ends. CDR3 size: 15 residues. CDR1 is MNHEY and CDR2 is SVGAGI in the germline V gene. CDR3 sequence reads: CASSSPGGPYNEQFF. The DNA for the CDR3 is TGTGCCAGCAGTTCCCCGGGTGGCCCTTACAATGAGCAGTTCTTC.

The chain combines TRBV7-6 with TRBJ2-1; 7 bases fit TRBD2. This CDR3 has 15 amino acids. V lost 1 base, J lost 2 bases, and 2 bases stayed unmatched. Germline V gives CDR1 SGHVS, CDR2 FNYEAQ. The CDR3 loop is CASSLDGRPYNEQFF. As DNA, the CDR3 is TGTGCCAGCAGCTTAGACGGGAGGCCCTACAATGAGCAGTTCTTC. The variable domain in full, completed from reference TRBV7-6 and TRBJ2-1, reads GAGVSQSPRYKVTKRGQDVALRCDPISGHVSLYWYRQALGQGPEFLTYFNYEAQQDKSGLPNDRFSAERPEGSISTLTIQRTEQRDSAMYRCASSLDGRPYNEQFFGPGTRLTVL.

This clone has just one count. The J gene is TRBJ1-5, the V gene TRBV7-2; D is perhaps TRBD1 (6 bases). V was clipped by 4 bases and J by 6 bases, with 10 bases between them. The CDR3 sequence is 13 residues long. CDR1 SGHTA and CDR2 FQGNSA come from the germline V gene. CDR3 DNA: TGTGCCAGCAGCTATACAGGGAGTCAGCCCCAGCATTTT. This translates into CASSYTGSQPQHF.

This clone was picked up one time. V gene TRBV29-1 combines with J gene TRBJ2-7; D perhaps matches TRBD1 (6 bases). Germline-derived CDR1 and CDR2 are SQVTM and ANQGSEA. There are 14 residues in the CDR3. V lost 6 bases to trimming and J lost 0 bases, with 15 bases between them. The CDR3 DNA reads TGCAGCGTCGTGGACAGTTTTAGCTCCTACGAGCAGTACTTC. Translated, it gives CSVVDSFSSYEQYF.

The chain joins TRBV6-5 to TRBJ1-5; the D gene is possibly TRBD1 (5 bases). This CDR3 has 15 residues. The germline V gene has CDR1 MNHEY and CDR2 SVGAGI. Trimming pared 7 bases from V and 0 bases from J, leaving 13 bases between. The CDR3 region has the DNA TGTGCCAGCACCCAACGGGGGGATAGCAATCAGCCCCAGCATTTT. Protein product: CASTQRGDSNQPQHF.

The chain is built from TRBV10-3 and TRBJ1-5; D ambiguous. Germline assignment: CDR1 ENHRY and CDR2 SYGVKD. With 3 bases removed from V and 6 bases from J, the gap between germline ends came to 9 bases. This CDR3 is built from 13 residues. CDR3 bases: TGTGCCATCAGTGACCTTAGCGGTCAGCCCCAGCATTTT. Translation gives CAISDLSGQPQHF.

The chain uses TRBV20-1 and TRBJ2-1; 11 nucleotides agree with TRBD1. After removal of 3 bases from V and 8 bases from J, the junction contained 15 bases not matched to a gene. Germline V gene data show CDR1 as DFQATT and CDR2 as SNEGSKA (reference sequence). There are 17 residues in the CDR3. The CDR3 reads CSASGLGWGQGVDEQFF. In DNA, the CDR3 is TGCAGTGCTAGTGGTCTTGGTTGGGGACAGGGGGTCGATGAGCAGTTCTTC.

This chain connects TRBV10-3 to TRBJ2-7; 11 bases line up with TRBD2. V dropped 2 bases and J dropped 3; count of bases not matched to a gene: 3. The CDR3 sequence is 15 residues long. Per the germline V gene, CDR1 is ENHRY and CDR2 is SYGVKD. The DNA of the CDR3 is TGTGCCATCAGTGAGGGGACTAGCGGCTTCTACGAGCAGTACGTC. It is translated as CAISEGTSGFYEQYV.